The 3 T cell receptor beta chains presented below share a single source sample, sequenced in a study of T-cell memory formation after mild COVID-19 (dated by TCRdb to 2020 to 2022). Library prep was done by 5' RACE. Sequencing was carried out with an Illumina NovaSeq 6000. The public reads were run again by TCRdb, first through fastp at Q25 and then through MiXCR, and only productive beta chains were kept. When rows share a CDR3 protein, they turn into one entry using the most common DNA and genes. The sample has 350,000 to 400,000 distinct CDR3 sequences on record, roughly an eighth of them singletons. The top ten clonotypes cover around 21% of the sample. Sequencing was done on a sample of PBMCs or a T cell subset sorted from them (not recorded which). The receptors were gathered from a man aged 18 to 35 who had mild COVID-19 (a few samples of this study predate the infection). The sample titles of this study are shuffled in the database, so cell type and time point are left out; the donor was told from shared clones.

The chain has TRBV7-2 and TRBJ1-5; no clear D gene. There are 14 residues in the CDR3. V was clipped by 1 base and J by 7 bases, with 11 bases between them. From germline, CDR1 is SGHTA and CDR2 FQGNSA. The CDR3 sequence is CASSLVPAEQPQHF. In DNA form, the CDR3 reads TGTGCCAGCAGCTTAGTCCCGGCAGAGCAGCCCCAGCATTTT.

The chain is built from TRBV6-5 and TRBJ2-2, with D perhaps matching TRBD2 (5 bases). The germline V gene encodes CDR1 MNHEY and CDR2 SVGAGI. Trimming took 6 bases from V and 5 from J, leaving 13 bases between them. CDR3 size: 14 residues. CDR3 in amino acids: CASRRSGETGELFF. CDR3 coding DNA: TGTGCCAGCAGGCGGTCCGGGGAAACCGGGGAGCTGTTTTTT.

This clonotype was seen ten or more times. This chain links TRBV28 with TRBJ1-2, with D perhaps matching TRBD1 (6 bases). With 4 bases removed from V and 4 bases from J, the gap between germline ends came to 13 bases. This CDR3 is built from 14 residues. CDR1 is MDHEN and CDR2 is SYDVKM in the germline V gene. The CDR3 loop is CASSYEGGGYGYTF. Here the CDR3 DNA reads TGTGCCAGCAGTTACGAAGGGGGAGGCTATGGCTACACCTTC.